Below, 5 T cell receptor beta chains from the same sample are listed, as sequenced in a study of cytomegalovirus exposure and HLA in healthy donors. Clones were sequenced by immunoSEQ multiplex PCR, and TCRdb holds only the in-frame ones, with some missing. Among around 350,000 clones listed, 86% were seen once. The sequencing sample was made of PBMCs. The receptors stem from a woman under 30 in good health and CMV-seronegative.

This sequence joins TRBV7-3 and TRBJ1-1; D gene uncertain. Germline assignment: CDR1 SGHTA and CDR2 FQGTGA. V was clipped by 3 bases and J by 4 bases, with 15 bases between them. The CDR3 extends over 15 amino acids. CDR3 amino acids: CASSFIRGRATEAFF. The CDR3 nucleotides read TGTGCCAGCAGCTTCATCCGGGGAAGGGCCACTGAAGCTTTCTTT.

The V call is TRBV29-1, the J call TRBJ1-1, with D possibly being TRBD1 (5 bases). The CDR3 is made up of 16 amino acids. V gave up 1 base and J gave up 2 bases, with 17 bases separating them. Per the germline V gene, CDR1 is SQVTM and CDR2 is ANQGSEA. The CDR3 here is CSVEGTAGGINTEAFF. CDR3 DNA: TGCAGCGTTGAAGGAACGGCTGGGGGGATTAACACTGAAGCTTTCTTT.

CDR3 DNA sequence: TGTGCCACCAGTAAGGGACAGGAGAACAATCAGCCCCAGCATTTT. This gives the protein CATSKGQENNQPQHF. The chain recombines TRBV15 with TRBJ1-5; 8 nucleotides align to TRBD1. The V and J ends lost 6 bases and 3 bases, in that order; junction bases with no gene match: 7. Germline V CDR1 and CDR2: LNHNV, YYDKDF (reference sequence). The CDR3 has 15 amino acids.

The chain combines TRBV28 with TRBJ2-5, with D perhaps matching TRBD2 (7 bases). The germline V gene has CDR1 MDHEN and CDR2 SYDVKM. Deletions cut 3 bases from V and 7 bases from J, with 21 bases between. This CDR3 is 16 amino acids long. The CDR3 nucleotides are TGTGCCAGCAGTTTGTATGGGGGGCGGGAGTGGTTGACCCAGTACTTC. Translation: CASSLYGGREWLTQYF.

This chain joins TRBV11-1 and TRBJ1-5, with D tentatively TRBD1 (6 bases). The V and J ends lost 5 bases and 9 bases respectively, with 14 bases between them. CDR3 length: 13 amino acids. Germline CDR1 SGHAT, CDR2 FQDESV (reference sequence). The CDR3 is CASSPNRDRPQHF. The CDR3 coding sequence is TGTGCCAGCAGCCCTAACAGGGACCGGCCCCAGCATTTT. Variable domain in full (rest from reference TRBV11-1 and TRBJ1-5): EAEVAQSPRYKITEKSQAVAFWCDPISGHATLYWYRQILGQGPELLVQFQDESVVDDSQLPKDRFSAERLKGVDSTLKIQPAELGDSAMYLCASSPNRDRPQHFGDGTRLSIL.